Described below is a single TCR beta chain sequence and its context. What it binds is unknown. The PCR ran on 60 Vbeta and 13 Jbeta primers. Repertoires were generated with immunoSEQ multiplex PCR, while TCRdb's copy carries only in-frame clones and drops some. The data hold 130,000 or so clones, with around 87% observed a single time. CDR1 is SSHAT, CDR2 FNYEAQ, per germline (reference sequence). The V and J ends lost 4 bases and 4 bases respectively, with 10 bases between them. The CDR3 has 13 amino acids. This sample stems from a study of cytomegalovirus exposure and HLA in healthy donors. The study's findings and limits: Being productive about 90% or about 30% of the time was typical of most TCR beta V segments in an earlier analysis.

The TCR was taken from a woman between 25 and 40 years old in good health and CMV-seronegative. The sequencing sample was made of PBMCs. The J gene is TRBJ2-5, the V gene TRBV7-7, with D perhaps matching TRBD2 (5 bases). The CDR3 reads CASSSGGRETQYF. The CDR3 nucleotides are TGTGCCAGCAGCTCAGGAGGTCGAGAGACCCAGTACTTC.